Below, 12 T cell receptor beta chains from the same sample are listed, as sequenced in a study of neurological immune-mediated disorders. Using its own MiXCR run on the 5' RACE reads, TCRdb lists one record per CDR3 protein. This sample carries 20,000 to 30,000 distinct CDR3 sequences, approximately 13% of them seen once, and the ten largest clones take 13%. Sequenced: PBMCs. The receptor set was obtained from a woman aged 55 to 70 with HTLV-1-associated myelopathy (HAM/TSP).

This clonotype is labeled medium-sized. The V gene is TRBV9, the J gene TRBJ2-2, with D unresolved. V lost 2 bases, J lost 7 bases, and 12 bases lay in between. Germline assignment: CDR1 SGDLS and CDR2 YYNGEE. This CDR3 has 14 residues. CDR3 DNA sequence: TGTGCCAGCAGCGTGGGTCCTTCGGGCGGGGAGCTGTTTTTT. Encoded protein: CASSVGPSGGELFF.

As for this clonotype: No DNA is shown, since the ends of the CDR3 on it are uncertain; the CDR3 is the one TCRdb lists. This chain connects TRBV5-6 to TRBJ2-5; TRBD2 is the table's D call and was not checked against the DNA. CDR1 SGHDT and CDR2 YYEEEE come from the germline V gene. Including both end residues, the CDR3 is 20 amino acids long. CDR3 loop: CTSSFYICSARGREGETQYF.

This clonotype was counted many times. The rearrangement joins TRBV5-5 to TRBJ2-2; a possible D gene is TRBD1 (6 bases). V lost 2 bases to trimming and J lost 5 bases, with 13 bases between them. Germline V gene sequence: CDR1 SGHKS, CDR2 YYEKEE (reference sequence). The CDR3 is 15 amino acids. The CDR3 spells CASSFKQGWTGELFF. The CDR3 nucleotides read TGTGCCAGCAGCTTCAAGCAGGGGTGGACCGGGGAGCTGTTTTTT.

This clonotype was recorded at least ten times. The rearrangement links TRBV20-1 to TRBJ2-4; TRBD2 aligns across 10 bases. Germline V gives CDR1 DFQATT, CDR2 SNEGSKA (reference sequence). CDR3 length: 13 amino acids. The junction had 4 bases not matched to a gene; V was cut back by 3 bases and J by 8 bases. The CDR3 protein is CSASKREGYIQYF. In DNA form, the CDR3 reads TGCAGTGCTAGCAAGCGGGAGGGATACATTCAGTACTTC.

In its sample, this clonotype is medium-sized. This CDR3 reads CASSPPRLDTEAFF. CDR3 in DNA: TGTGCCAGCAGTCCTCCCCGGTTAGACACTGAAGCTTTCTTT. The genes are TRBV12-3 or TRBV12-4 and TRBJ1-1; unclear D gene. Trimming stripped 5 bases from V and 3 bases from J, with 13 bases between. This CDR3 is built from 14 residues.

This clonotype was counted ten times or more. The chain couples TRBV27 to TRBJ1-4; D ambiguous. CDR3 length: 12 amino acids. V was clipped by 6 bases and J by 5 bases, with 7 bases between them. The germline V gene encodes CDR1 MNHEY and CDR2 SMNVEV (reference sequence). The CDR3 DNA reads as TGTGCCAGCAGCCATTGGAATGAAAAACTGTTTTTT. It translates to CASSHWNEKLFF.

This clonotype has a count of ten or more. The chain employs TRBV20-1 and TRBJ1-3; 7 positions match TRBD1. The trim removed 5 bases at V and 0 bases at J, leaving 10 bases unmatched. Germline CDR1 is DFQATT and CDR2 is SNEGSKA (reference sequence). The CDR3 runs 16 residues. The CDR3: CSADAGTADSGNTIYF. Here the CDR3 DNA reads TGCAGTGCTGACGCGGGGACAGCCGACTCTGGAAACACCATATATTTT.

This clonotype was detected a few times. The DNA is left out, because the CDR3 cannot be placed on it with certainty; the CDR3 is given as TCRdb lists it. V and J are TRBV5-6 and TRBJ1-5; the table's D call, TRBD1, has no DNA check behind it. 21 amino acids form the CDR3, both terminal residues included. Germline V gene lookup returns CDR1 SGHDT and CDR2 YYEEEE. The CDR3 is CASSFYICSARDVGANQPQHF.

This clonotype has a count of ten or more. The CDR3 spells CSAREAGGGVEAFF. The CDR3 DNA sequence: TGCAGTGCTAGAGAGGCAGGGGGGGGTGTTGAAGCTTTCTTT. The chain links TRBV20-1 to TRBJ1-1; 7 nucleotides match TRBD1. CDR3 size: 14 residues. Unmatched junction bases numbered 8, after V lost 0 bases and J lost 7 bases. Per the germline V gene, CDR1 is DFQATT and CDR2 is SNEGSKA (reference sequence).

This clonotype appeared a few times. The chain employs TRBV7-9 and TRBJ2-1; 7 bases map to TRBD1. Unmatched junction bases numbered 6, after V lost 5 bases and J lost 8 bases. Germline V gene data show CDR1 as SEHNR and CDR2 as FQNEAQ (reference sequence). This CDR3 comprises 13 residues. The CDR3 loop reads CASSPDREHEQFF. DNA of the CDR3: TGTGCCAGCAGCCCAGACAGGGAACATGAGCAGTTCTTC.

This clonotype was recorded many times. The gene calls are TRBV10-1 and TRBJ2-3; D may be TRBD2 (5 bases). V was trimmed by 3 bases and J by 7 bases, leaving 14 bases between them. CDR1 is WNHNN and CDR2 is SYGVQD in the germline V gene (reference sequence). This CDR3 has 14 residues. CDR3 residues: CASSESGFWNTQYF. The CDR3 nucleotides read TGCGCCAGCAGTGAATCGGGGTTCTGGAATACGCAGTATTTT.

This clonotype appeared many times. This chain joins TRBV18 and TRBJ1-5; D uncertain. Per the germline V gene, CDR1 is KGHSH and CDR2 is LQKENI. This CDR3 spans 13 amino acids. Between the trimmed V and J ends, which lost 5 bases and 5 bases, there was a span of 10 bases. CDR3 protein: CASSELGDQPQHF. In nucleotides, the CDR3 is TGTGCCAGCTCAGAATTGGGCGATCAGCCCCAGCATTTT.